This T cell receptor (beta chain) stems from a study of shared T cell receptors in the human thymus. TCRdb's table, derived via immunoSEQ multiplex PCR, lists solely in-frame clones and lacks some. The table includes about 710,000 clones, around 87% detected once. The germline V gene encodes CDR1 SGHRS and CDR2 YFSETQ. This CDR3 contains 15 residues. The V and J ends lost 7 bases and 4 bases, in that order; junction bases with no gene match: 11. These same records also appear under a second study, on human thymus T cells. Per that study: Corrective cardiac operations yielded the resected thymus tissue. Related reports documented highly overlapping thymic repertoires among unrelated individuals.

The chain uses TRBV5-1 and TRBJ1-1, with TRBD1 matching 9 bases. This sequence was found in a boy younger than two with a congenital heart defect. The sample was thymocytes. CDR3 loop: CASPFRDRDFTEAFF. The CDR3 DNA reads as TGCGCCAGCCCTTTCCGGGACAGGGATTTCACTGAAGCTTTCTTT.